A selection of T cell receptor beta chains follows, all from one sample in a study of radiotherapy plus CTLA-4 blockade in lung cancer. The data were produced by immunoSEQ multiplex PCR, yet TCRdb's version contains in-frame clones alone and is incomplete. The sample records tens of thousands of clones, about four fifths being singletons. The sample was peripheral blood, taken from a patient treated with radiotherapy plus ipilimumab. The receptor set was obtained from a human donor with non-small cell lung cancer who had a partial response to radiotherapy plus ipilimumab. Some clones in this sample may be carry-over from other donors' samples. Both conserved end residues are part of each CDR3. A D gene is named only where the DNA matches it firmly. Clone size is not always given. Where it is, it says once, few, many or a class for expanded clones.

J gene | clone size | D gene | V gene | CDR3 protein | CDR3 DNA
TRBJ2-1 | . | TRBD2 | TRBV9 | CASSVDLAGIDNEQFF | TGTGCCAGCAGCGTAGATCTAGCGGGAATAGACAATGAGCAGTTCTTC
TRBJ2-7 | . | TRBD1 | TRBV4-1 | CASSQAGTGLYEQYF | TGCGCCAGCAGCCAAGCCGGGACAGGGCTCTACGAGCAGTACTTC
TRBJ2-1 | . | . | TRBV5-4 | CASSPVAGGANEQFF | TGTGCCAGCAGCCCCGTGGCCGGCGGGGCCAATGAGCAGTTCTTC
TRBJ2-1 | . | TRBD2 | TRBV19 | CASSIDAGLAGVNEQFF | TGTGCCAGTAGTATAGACGCCGGACTAGCGGGAGTCAATGAGCAGTTCTTC
TRBJ1-4 | few | . | TRBV7-2 | CASSLLTGVEKLFF | TGTGCCAGCAGCTTATTGACGGGGGTTGAAAAACTGTTTTTT
TRBJ1-5 | . | TRBD1 | TRBV7-7 | CASSGTGDEGNYQPQHF | TGTGCCAGCAGCGGGACAGGGGACGAGGGTAATTATCAGCCCCAGCATTTT
TRBJ2-7 | . | . | TRBV2 | CASSENPGLSSYEQYF | TGTGCCAGCAGTGAGAATCCGGGACTTTCTTCCTACGAGCAGTACTTC
TRBJ1-5 | . | TRBD1 | TRBV6-1 | CASSEGQVSNQPQHF | TGTGCCAGCAGTGAGGGACAGGTGAGCAATCAGCCCCAGCATTTT
TRBJ2-2 | . | . | TRBV7-6 | CASRSQGDTGELFF | TGTGCCAGCAGATCCCAGGGCGACACCGGGGAGCTGTTTTTT
TRBJ2-7 | . | TRBD2 | TRBV7-9 | CASSFGSGTVEQYF | TGTGCCAGCAGCTTCGGTAGCGGGACCGTGGAGCAGTACTTC
TRBJ2-7 | . | TRBD2 | TRBV4-2 | CASSQLLAGGFSYEQYF | TGTGCCAGCAGCCAGCTACTAGCGGGAGGGTTCTCCTACGAGCAGTACTTC